These 27 T cell receptor beta chains came from one sample sequenced in a study of T cell responses to AZD1222 COVID-19 vaccine. Measured with immunoSEQ multiplex PCR; TCRdb has only the in-frame clones, and not every one. This sample has 120,000 to 150,000 clones, with less than 95% found just once. The sequenced sample was peripheral blood, obtained on day 0 of AZD1222 vaccination. The receptors stem from an adult in good health.

This clone appeared once. The chain joins TRBV5-5 to TRBJ1-3, with no clear D. V lost 5 bases and J lost 4, with 13 bases in between. The CDR3 spans 14 residues. CDR1 is SGHKS, CDR2 YYEKEE, per germline (reference sequence). CDR3 loop: CASRSVGRGNTIYF. CDR3 in DNA: TGTGCCAGCAGATCTGTCGGCAGAGGAAACACCATATATTTT.

The J gene is TRBJ2-7, the V gene TRBV6-5; 11 positions agree with TRBD2. V trimming: 6 bases; J trimming: 2 bases; junction bases outside the gene matches: 6. The CDR3 is 15 amino acids. Germline V gene lookup returns CDR1 MNHEY and CDR2 SVGAGI. CDR3 nucleotides: TGTGCCAGCAGCCGGCTAGCGGGGGGCACCTACGAGCAGTACTTC. Protein sequence: CASSRLAGGTYEQYF.

This sequence joins TRBV5-5 and TRBJ1-6; D not certain. Germline V gene sequence: CDR1 SGHKS, CDR2 YYEKEE (reference sequence). The ends were cut back, 2 bases at V and 0 bases at J, with 9 bases in the middle. The CDR3 contains 16 residues. The CDR3 reads CASSFGQFSYNSPLHF. The CDR3 nucleotides read TGTGCCAGCAGCTTTGGCCAATTCTCCTATAATTCACCCCTCCACTTT. Filled out from reference TRBV5-5 and TRBJ1-6, the complete variable domain reads DAGVTQSPTHLIKTRGQQVTLRCSPISGHKSVSWYQQVLGQGPQFIFQYYEKEERGRGNFPDRFSARQFPNYSSELNVNALLLGDSALYLCASSFGQFSYNSPLHFGNGTRLTVT.

The rearrangement uses TRBV5-1 and TRBJ2-7, with a possible D match to TRBD1 (6 bases). This CDR3 region has 13 residues. CDR1 is SGHRS and CDR2 is YFSETQ in the germline V gene. Trimming took 5 bases from V and 2 from J, leaving 11 bases between them. The CDR3: CASRETGAYEQYF. CDR3 coding DNA: TGCGCCAGCAGGGAGACAGGCGCCTACGAGCAGTACTTC.

The rearrangement links TRBV19 to TRBJ2-2; D might be TRBD1 (7 bases). This CDR3 is 15 amino acids long. V lost 3 bases, J lost 6 bases, and 14 bases lay in between. CDR1 is LNHDA, CDR2 SQIVND, per germline (reference sequence). The CDR3 region has the DNA TGTGCCAGTAGTATGGCAGGGGGGTTATCCGGGGAGCTGTTTTTT. It is translated as CASSMAGGLSGELFF.

The chain combines TRBV7-2 with TRBJ1-1, with D uncertain. V was cut by 5 bases and J by 0 bases, with 16 bases left in between. This CDR3 has 16 residues. Germline V CDR1 and CDR2: SGHTA, FQGNSA. The CDR3 coding sequence is TGTGCCAGCAGCCTTAGTGACTGGCAGATGAACACTGAAGCTTTCTTT. It specifies CASSLSDWQMNTEAFF.

V usage is TRBV5-1 and J usage is TRBJ2-1, with 11 bases lining up with TRBD2. From germline, CDR1 is SGHRS and CDR2 YFSETQ. This CDR3 is built from 14 residues. The V and J ends lost 6 bases and 2 bases, in that order; junction bases with no gene match: 1. CDR3 loop: CASKGLAAYNEQFF. DNA for the CDR3: TGCGCCAGCAAGGGACTAGCGGCCTACAATGAGCAGTTCTTC.

The V and J genes are TRBV7-2 and TRBJ1-6; 10 nucleotides line up with TRBD1. There are 16 residues in the CDR3. Germline CDR1 SGHTA, CDR2 FQGNSA. J lost 7 bases, V lost 2 bases, and 5 bases had no gene match. CDR3 loop: CASSLTGTGDNSPLHF. The CDR3 coding sequence is TGTGCCAGCAGCTTAACTGGGACAGGGGACAATTCACCCCTCCACTTT.

V and J are TRBV7-9 and TRBJ1-2; 12 nucleotides match TRBD1. This CDR3 is built from 15 residues. V lost 4 bases to trimming and J lost 7 bases; unmatched junction nucleotides: 7. The germline V gene has CDR1 SEHNR and CDR2 FQNEAQ (reference sequence). CDR3 DNA: TGTGCCAGCAGCTCGATGGGACAGGGGGCGAGTGGCTACACCTTC. Residues: CASSSMGQGASGYTF.

This rearrangement joins TRBV9 to TRBJ2-1; D remains unclear. There are 17 residues in the CDR3. Germline loops: CDR1 SGDLS, CDR2 YYNGEE. Trimming left V 4 bases short and J 2 bases short, with 19 bases between. CDR3 protein: CASSSLGKGHTYNEQFF. CDR3 nucleotide sequence: TGTGCCAGCAGCTCGTTGGGGAAGGGCCATACCTACAATGAGCAGTTCTTC.

This clone occurred a few times. This rearrangement joins TRBV5-1 to TRBJ1-4, with D uncertain. V lost 2 bases to trimming and J lost 7 bases, with 12 bases between them. The CDR3 sequence is 14 residues long. Germline CDR1 and CDR2: SGHRS and YFSETQ. The CDR3, as DNA: TGCGCCAGCAGCTTTAGCCCGGCCCTTGAAAAACTGTTTTTT. Encoded protein: CASSFSPALEKLFF.

This chain uses TRBV9 with TRBJ1-3; TRBD1 is a possible D gene (5 bases). Germline V gene sequence: CDR1 SGDLS, CDR2 YYNGEE. The CDR3 spans 14 residues. V was clipped by 2 bases and J by 3 bases, with 9 bases between them. The chain's CDR3 is CASSVDRGGNTIYF. CDR3 nucleotides: TGTGCCAGCAGCGTCGACAGAGGTGGAAACACCATATATTTT.

The chain uses TRBV11-3 and TRBJ1-3, with D hard to call. Trimming removed 2 bases from V and 2 bases from J, with 4 bases in between. This CDR3 region has 13 residues. The germline V gene has CDR1 SGHNT and CDR2 YENEEA. In DNA, the CDR3 is TGTGCCAGCAGCTTAAGTACTGGAAACACCATATATTTT. Translated, it gives CASSLSTGNTIYF.

J is TRBJ1-2 and V is TRBV5-4, with 8 bases lining up with TRBD1. V lost 4 bases to trimming and J lost 3 bases; unmatched junction nucleotides: 8. This CDR3 contains 15 residues. Germline CDR1 is SGHNT and CDR2 is YYREEE (reference sequence). The CDR3 DNA follows: TGTGCCAGCAGCAGCAGGACAGGGTCCGACTATGGCTACACCTTC. It yields the protein CASSSRTGSDYGYTF.

The chain links TRBV12-3 or TRBV12-4 to TRBJ1-4; no clear D. V shed 8 bases and J shed 4 bases, with 11 bases lying between them. This CDR3 is built from 13 residues. CDR3 DNA sequence: TGTGCCAGCCGGAGACGGAGTAATGAAAAACTGTTTTTT. It encodes CASRRRSNEKLFF.

The sample holds one count of this clone. The V call is TRBV5-8, the J call TRBJ2-1, with 15 bases lining up with TRBD2. The germline V gene has CDR1 SGHTS and CDR2 YDEGEE. Trimming cost V 0 bases and J 5 bases; bases outside gene matches: 3. CDR3 length: 17 residues. CDR3 amino acids: CASSLARTSGGDNEQFF. The CDR3 DNA is TGTGCCAGCAGCTTGGCCCGGACTAGCGGGGGGGACAATGAGCAGTTCTTC.

This clone was picked up one time. The chain links TRBV4-1 to TRBJ1-2; 8 bases match TRBD1. CDR3 size: 17 residues. The germline V gene has CDR1 MGHRA and CDR2 YSYEKL. After removal of 2 bases from V and 6 bases from J, the junction contained 14 bases not matched to a gene. The CDR3 is CASSQSIPQGDEDGYTF. In nucleotides, the CDR3 is TGCGCCAGCAGCCAATCGATCCCACAGGGGGACGAAGATGGCTACACCTTC.

This chain uses TRBV2 with TRBJ1-2; a possible D gene is TRBD1 (6 bases). Trimming shortened V by 5 bases and J by 2 bases, and 9 bases separated the two germline ends. The CDR3 runs 13 residues. The V gene's germline CDR1 is SNHLY and CDR2 FYNNEI. The CDR3 loop is CASSTDRNYGYTF. The DNA for the CDR3 is TGTGCCAGCAGTACGGACAGAAACTATGGCTACACCTTC. The full variable domain, with the rest looked up from reference TRBV2 and TRBJ1-2, is EPEVTQTPSHQVTQMGQEVILRCVPISNHLYFYWYRQILGQKVEFLVSFYNNEISEKSEIFDDQFSVERPDGSNFTLKIRSTKLEDSAMYFCASSTDRNYGYTFGSGTRLTVV.

The chain couples TRBV27 to TRBJ2-7; D remains unclear. Germline V gene data show CDR1 as MNHEY and CDR2 as SMNVEV (reference sequence). This CDR3 contains 13 residues. V was cut by 6 bases and J by 6 bases, with 15 bases left in between. CDR3 DNA sequence: TGTGCCAGCAGCTTCTCCCTTTCCGGCGAGCAGTACTTC. Translation gives CASSFSLSGEQYF.

This rearrangement joins TRBV28 to TRBJ2-2, with D perhaps being TRBD1 or TRBD2 (5 bases each). Germline CDR1 reads MDHEN; CDR2 reads SYDVKM. V lost 7 bases and J 0 bases, leaving 15 bases between the germline ends. The CDR3 consists of 16 residues. CDR3: CASTRSGASNTGELFF. The CDR3 DNA follows: TGTGCCAGCACCCGATCCGGGGCCTCGAACACCGGGGAGCTGTTTTTT.

V and J are TRBV4-2 and TRBJ2-5; no reliable D call. Germline assignment: CDR1 LGHNA and CDR2 YNFKEQ. Trimming pared 3 bases from V and 2 bases from J, leaving 7 bases between. The CDR3 is made up of 13 amino acids. The chain's CDR3 is CASSQRLQETQYF. CDR3 coding DNA: TGTGCCAGCAGCCAGCGGCTTCAAGAGACCCAGTACTTC.

This rearrangement joins TRBV5-4 to TRBJ1-3, with D maybe TRBD1 (6 bases). Trimming removed 5 bases from V and 0 bases from J, with 12 bases in between. The CDR3 has 15 amino acids. Germline values: CDR1 SGHNT, CDR2 YYREEE (reference sequence). DNA of the CDR3: TGTGCCAGCAGACCCGACAGGTACTCTGGAAACACCATATATTTT. Protein: CASRPDRYSGNTIYF.

This clone was counted a few times. Here the CDR3 DNA reads TGCAGTGCTAGTCCCAGCCACCCAATGTACGGTGAAGCTTTCTTT. Encoded protein: CSASPSHPMYGEAFF. This chain links TRBV20-1 with TRBJ1-1; D is ambiguous. V was cut by 3 bases and J by 7 bases, with 21 bases left in between. The germline CDR1 and CDR2 sequences are DFQATT and SNEGSKA (reference sequence). The CDR3 extends over 15 amino acids.

This clone was recorded once. The CDR3 loop is CASSHWGGGTDTQYF. CDR3 coding DNA: TGCGCCAGCAGCCACTGGGGGGGTGGCACAGATACGCAGTATTTT. This sequence joins TRBV4-3 and TRBJ2-3, with 7 bases fitting TRBD2. This CDR3 has 15 amino acids. Germline V gene lookup returns CDR1 LGHNA and CDR2 YSLEER. Trimming removed 3 bases from V and 1 base from J; junction bases left unmatched: 4.

V is TRBV6-5 and J is TRBJ2-7; D might be TRBD1 (5 bases). The CDR3 covers 12 residues. V was pared by 7 bases and J by 4 bases, with 11 bases between. Germline-derived CDR1 and CDR2 are MNHEY and SVGAGI. The CDR3 spells CASKGYVYEQYF. The CDR3 nucleotides read TGTGCCAGCAAGGGGTACGTTTACGAGCAGTACTTC.

The gene calls are TRBV2 and TRBJ2-5; D is perhaps TRBD1 or TRBD2 (5 bases each). Per germline, CDR1 SNHLY and CDR2 FYNNEI. Trimming took off 6 bases at V and 5 bases at J, with 10 bases between the two ends. The CDR3 runs to 12 residues. The CDR3, as DNA: TGTGCCAGCAGGTATTGGGGGGAGACCCAGTACTTC. Its translation: CASRYWGETQYF. The full variable domain, in which reference TRBV2 and TRBJ2-5 provide the parts outside the CDR3, is EPEVTQTPSHQVTQMGQEVILRCVPISNHLYFYWYRQILGQKVEFLVSFYNNEISEKSEIFDDQFSVERPDGSNFTLKIRSTKLEDSAMYFCASRYWGETQYFGPGTRLLVL.

The chain combines TRBV5-6 with TRBJ2-2; TRBD2 might be the D (7 bases). Germline CDR1 reads SGHDT; CDR2 reads YYEEEE. The CDR3 runs 18 residues. Trimming took 0 bases from V and 3 from J, leaving 18 bases between them. The CDR3 reads CASSLVYDGGPYTGELFF. For the CDR3, the DNA is TGTGCCAGCAGCTTGGTTTATGACGGGGGGCCGTACACCGGGGAGCTGTTTTTT.